The rows below give T cell receptor beta chains drawn from one sample of a study of early T cells in non-severe SARS-CoV-2 infection. Using its own MiXCR run on the 5' RACE reads, TCRdb lists one record per CDR3 protein. The table includes tens of thousands of distinct CDR3 sequences, 10% detected once. Sequencing was carried out using whole blood. Every receptor here comes from an adult who was a healthcare worker with PCR-confirmed SARS-CoV-2 infection or an uninfected control (not recorded which). CDR3s include the opening cysteine and the closing phenylalanine or tryptophan. The D gene is left open where the match is weak. A clone size is listed for some rows: how often the clone was seen (once, few, many), or a class if it is expanded.

J: TRBJ1-2; D: .; size: .; V: TRBV7-9; CDR3: CASKVDYGGYTF; DNA: TGTGCCAGCAAGGTGGACTATGGGGGCTACACCTTC
J: TRBJ1-2; D: .; size: .; V: TRBV24-1; CDR3: CATSDTGIPHGYTF; DNA: TGTGCCACCAGTGATACAGGGATCCCCCATGGCTACACCTTC
J: TRBJ2-3; D: TRBD2; size: many; V: TRBV7-9; CDR3: CASSLGLRDYYTDTQYF; DNA: TGTGCCAGCAGCTTAGGACTCCGGGACTACTACACAGATACGCAGTATTTT
J: TRBJ2-1; D: .; size: many; V: TRBV24-1; CDR3: CATSEDTGSYNEQFF; DNA: TGTGCCACCAGTGAGGATACAGGGTCGTACAATGAGCAGTTCTTC
J: TRBJ2-1; D: .; size: few; V: TRBV4-3; CDR3: CASSRQTRVMVNEQFF; DNA: TGCGCCAGCAGCCGACAGACCCGGGTCATGGTCAATGAGCAGTTCTTC
J: TRBJ1-1; D: TRBD1; size: few; V: TRBV15; CDR3: CATSRAGTGGPEAFF; DNA: TGTGCCACCAGCAGAGCAGGGACAGGAGGACCTGAAGCTTTCTTT
J: TRBJ2-5; D: .; size: many; V: TRBV5-1; CDR3: CASGGTEQETQYF; DNA: TGCGCCAGCGGGGGGACGGAACAAGAGACCCAGTACTTC
J: TRBJ2-2; D: .; size: .; V: TRBV11-2; CDR3: CASSLQPRELFF; DNA: TGTGCCAGCAGCTTACAGCCCAGGGAGCTGTTTTTT
J: TRBJ2-3; D: .; size: few; V: TRBV6-2/TRBV6-3; CDR3: CASSLDQVLDTQYF; DNA: TGTGCCAGCAGTCTCGACCAGGTCTTGGATACGCAGTATTTT
J: TRBJ1-1; D: .; size: many; V: TRBV18; CDR3: CASSALPLESEAFF; DNA: TGTGCCAGCTCGGCACTTCCTTTGGAGTCTGAAGCTTTCTTT
J: TRBJ1-1; D: .; size: .; V: TRBV18; CDR3: CASSPSAEAFF; DNA: TGTGCCAGCTCACCATCGGCTGAAGCTTTCTTT
J: TRBJ2-7; D: .; size: many; V: TRBV6-2/TRBV6-3; CDR3: CASSPWEYEQYF; DNA: TGTGCCAGCAGTCCCTGGGAGTACGAGCAGTACTTC
J: TRBJ1-1; D: .; size: few; V: TRBV7-9; CDR3: CASRAGGMNTEAFF; DNA: TGTGCCAGCAGGGCGGGGGGTATGAACACTGAAGCTTTCTTT
J: TRBJ2-7; D: .; size: many; V: TRBV7-9; CDR3: CASSLVRGNYEQYF; DNA: TGTGCCAGCAGCTTAGTCCGAGGGAACTACGAGCAGTACTTC
J: TRBJ2-5; D: .; size: .; V: TRBV20-1; CDR3: CSATDGAGLETQYF; DNA: TGCAGTGCAACCGACGGGGCGGGATTGGAGACCCAGTACTTC
J: TRBJ1-5; D: .; size: few; V: TRBV7-9; CDR3: CASSLGGASNQPQHF; DNA: TGTGCCAGCAGCCTGGGAGGAGCTAGCAATCAGCCCCAGCATTTT
J: TRBJ2-1; D: TRBD2; size: few; V: TRBV6-2/TRBV6-3; CDR3: CASSYPLAGGSSYNEQFF; DNA: TGTGCCAGCAGTTACCCCCTAGCGGGAGGGAGCTCCTACAATGAGCAGTTCTTC
J: TRBJ2-1; D: TRBD2; size: many; V: TRBV4-2; CDR3: CASSQDEAGVAGNEQFF; DNA: TGTGCCAGCAGCCAAGATGAAGCGGGAGTTGCGGGGAATGAGCAGTTCTTC
J: TRBJ2-1; D: .; size: .; V: TRBV3-1; CDR3: CASSRGNEQFF; DNA: TGTGCCAGCAGCCGGGGAAATGAGCAGTTCTTC